The 16 T cell receptor beta chains below come from one sample, sequenced in a study of T cells after yellow fever vaccination. A single record per CDR3 protein comes from TCRdb applying MiXCR to the 5' RACE reads. This table has just over 300,000 distinct CDR3 sequences, around 3.6% appearing once. The sequences come from PBMCs, collected on the day of the yellow fever booster vaccination. These receptors were collected from a man aged 18 to 35 who received the YFV17D yellow fever vaccine.

This clonotype was seen many times. The chain is built from TRBV28 and TRBJ1-1; D is undetermined. Germline V CDR1 and CDR2: MDHEN, SYDVKM. This CDR3 comprises 14 residues. V was pared by 5 bases and J by 1 base, with 11 bases between. In DNA form, the CDR3 reads TGTGCCAGCAGTCCCTCCCAGTGGAACACTGAAGCTTTCTTT. It translates to CASSPSQWNTEAFF. The full variable domain, in which reference TRBV28 and TRBJ1-1 provide the parts outside the CDR3, is DVKVTQSSRYLVKRTGEKVFLECVQDMDHENMFWYRQDPGLGLRLIYFSYDVKMKEKGDIPEGYSVSREKKERFSLILESASTNQTSMYLCASSPSQWNTEAFFGQGTRLTVV.

This chain uses TRBV9 with TRBJ2-2; the match to TRBD2 covers 7 bases. Per the germline V gene, CDR1 is SGDLS and CDR2 is YYNGEE. V was pared by 0 bases and J by 4 bases, with 3 bases of the junction left unmatched. CDR3 size: 15 residues. The CDR3 sequence is CASSVGEGVTGELFF. The CDR3 DNA follows: TGTGCCAGCAGCGTAGGGGAGGGTGTCACCGGGGAGCTGTTTTTT.

The sample holds many counts of this clonotype. The chain uses TRBV5-6 and TRBJ1-1; D is possibly TRBD1 (5 bases). Looked up from germline, CDR1 is SGHDT and CDR2 is YYEEEE. CDR3 length: 13 residues. Between the trimmed V and J ends, which lost 2 bases and 8 bases, there was a span of 13 bases. This CDR3 is CASSFQGRREAFF. CDR3 DNA: TGTGCCAGCAGCTTCCAGGGCAGGAGAGAAGCTTTCTTT.

J is TRBJ2-2 and V is TRBV4-3; D is undetermined. CDR3 length equals 11 residues. V lost 3 bases to trimming and J lost 6 bases, with 2 bases between them. CDR1 and CDR2 from the germline V gene are LGHNA and YSLEER. CDR3 DNA sequence: TGCGCCAGCAGCCAGGCCGGGGAGCTGTTTTTT. Translated, it gives CASSQAGELFF.

The rearrangement uses TRBV5-8 and TRBJ2-1; D ambiguous. CDR3 length equals 14 residues. CDR1 and CDR2 (germline): SGHTS, YDEGEE. V lost 0 bases to trimming and J lost 8 bases, with 12 bases between them. The CDR3 region is CASSLAGSRDEQFF. In DNA, the CDR3 is TGTGCCAGCAGCTTGGCCGGCAGTCGGGATGAGCAGTTCTTC.

The chain combines TRBV5-6 with TRBJ1-1; D unclear. CDR1 is SGHDT and CDR2 is YYEEEE in the germline V gene. The length of the CDR3 is 11 residues. Trimming took off 2 bases at V and 11 bases at J, with 10 bases between the two ends. The CDR3 nucleotides are TGTGCCAGCAGCTTCGGGTCGGCGGCTTTCTTT. Amino acid sequence: CASSFGSAAFF.

This sequence joins TRBV12-3 or TRBV12-4 and TRBJ2-3; TRBD2 matches at 12 bases. J was trimmed by 0 bases and V by 3 bases; bases with no gene match: 7. CDR3 length: 18 residues. CDR3 coding DNA: TGTGCCAGCAGTTTCGGTGGAGGACTAGCGGGGAGCACAGATACGCAGTATTTT. Its translation: CASSFGGGLAGSTDTQYF.

The chain couples TRBV5-8 to TRBJ2-5; D is undetermined. The V and J ends lost 5 bases and 9 bases respectively, with 11 bases between them. Germline values: CDR1 SGHTS, CDR2 YDEGEE. The CDR3 is 11 residues long. DNA of the CDR3: TGTGCCAGCAGACACTTTCGGGCCCAGTACTTC. Protein: CASRHFRAQYF.

The chain joins TRBV5-1 to TRBJ2-1; D is ambiguous. Per the germline V gene, CDR1 is SGHRS and CDR2 is YFSETQ. The CDR3 extends over 11 amino acids. V shed 4 bases and J shed 5 bases, with 4 bases lying between them. CDR3 sequence reads: CASSGDNEQFF. In DNA, the CDR3 is TGCGCCAGCAGCGGTGACAATGAGCAGTTCTTC.

This clonotype was detected ten times or more. This CDR3 reads CASSLDSNTGELFF. CDR3 DNA: TGTGCCAGCAGTTTAGACTCGAACACCGGGGAGCTGTTTTTT. V is TRBV12-3 or TRBV12-4 and J is TRBJ2-2; no clear D. Trimming left V 1 base short and J 0 bases short, with 3 bases between. The CDR3 consists of 14 residues.

At least ten counts were recorded for this clonotype. The chain recombines TRBV6-6 with TRBJ2-5; D unresolved. In germline, CDR1 is MNHNY, CDR2 SVGAGI (reference sequence). The V end lost 4 bases, the J end lost 4 bases, and 19 bases lay between the germline ends. The CDR3 extends over 16 amino acids. CDR3 amino acids: CASSFLYGVELETQYF. The CDR3, as DNA: TGTGCCAGCAGTTTTTTGTACGGAGTGGAACTAGAGACCCAGTACTTC.

V usage is TRBV7-8 and J usage is TRBJ2-2, with a possible D match to TRBD1 (6 bases). V was cut by 5 bases and J by 5 bases, with 18 bases left in between. The germline CDR1 and CDR2 sequences are SGHVS and FQNEAQ. This CDR3 region has 16 residues. This chain's CDR3 is CASSRRMTGTTGELFF. CDR3 coding DNA: TGTGCCAGCAGCCGGCGGATGACTGGGACAACCGGGGAGCTGTTTTTT.

The table lists this clonotype with many counts. The chain employs TRBV7-9 and TRBJ2-5; possible D gene TRBD1, 6 bases. Per the germline V gene, CDR1 is SEHNR and CDR2 is FQNEAQ (reference sequence). The CDR3 consists of 14 residues. Trimming took off 4 bases at V and 5 bases at J, with 14 bases between the two ends. CDR3 region: CASSSVQGRETQYF. In DNA form, the CDR3 reads TGTGCCAGCAGCTCCGTCCAGGGGCGGGAGACCCAGTACTTC.

The chain uses TRBV15 and TRBJ2-1, with D hard to call. Germline lookup yields CDR1 LNHNV and CDR2 YYDKDF (reference sequence). V was trimmed by 0 bases and J by 8 bases, leaving 5 bases between them. The CDR3 sequence is 12 residues long. For the CDR3, the DNA is TGTGCCACCAGCAGAGATGGGCATGAGCAGTTCTTC. This codes for CATSRDGHEQFF.

This clonotype was seen a handful of times. This rearrangement joins TRBV6-2 or TRBV6-3 to TRBJ1-2, with 9 bases fitting TRBD1. This CDR3 comprises 13 residues. CDR1 and CDR2 (germline): MNHEY, SVGEGT. V trimming: 6 bases; J trimming: 6 bases; junction bases outside the gene matches: 5. CDR3 nucleotides: TGTGCCAGCAGGCCCGGGACAGGGAATGGCTACACCTTC. This gives the protein CASRPGTGNGYTF.

The chain is built from TRBV21-1 and TRBJ2-2; the table's D call TRBD2 went unverified against the DNA. TRBV21-1 is shown as a pseudogene. The length of the CDR3 is 15 residues. In DNA form, the CDR3 reads TGTGCCAGCAGCAGGCTGGGCCTAAGCACCGGGGAGCTGTTTTTT. It encodes CASSRLGLSTGELFF.